This TCR beta chain was identified during a study of shared clonotypes between healthy human individuals. The V gene's germline CDR1 is SGDLS and CDR2 YYNGEE. The V gene lost 4 bases and the J gene lost 4 bases, with 14 bases spanning the gap. This CDR3 is 14 amino acids long. Sequencing used immunoSEQ multiplex PCR; TCRdb keeps in-frame clones, though not all of them. The sample contains more than 2 million clones, roughly 96% of which appear only once. Findings of the study overall: It was the few donors that limited the genetic and exposure-history diversity represented. Tissues were not sampled, only blood, and their repertoires likely differ.

Concerning this clone: Its antigen is not identified.

J is TRBJ1-2 and V is TRBV9; tentatively, D is TRBD1 (6 bases). The sequence derives from a young man in good health. The specimen was naive CD4+ T cells sorted from blood. Subset meaning: CD45RA+ positively selected. CDR3 bases: TGTGCCAGCAGCCTACCAGGACAGACCTATGGCTACACCTTC. It translates to CASSLPGQTYGYTF.